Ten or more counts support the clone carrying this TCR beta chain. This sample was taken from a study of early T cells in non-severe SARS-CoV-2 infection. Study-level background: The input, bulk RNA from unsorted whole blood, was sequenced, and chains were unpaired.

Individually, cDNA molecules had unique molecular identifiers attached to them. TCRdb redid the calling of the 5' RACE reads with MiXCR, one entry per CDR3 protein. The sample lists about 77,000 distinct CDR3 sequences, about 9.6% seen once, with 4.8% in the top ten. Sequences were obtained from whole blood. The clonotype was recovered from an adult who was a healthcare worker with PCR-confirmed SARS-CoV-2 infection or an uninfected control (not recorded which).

The CDR3 region is CASRARLAGGKNIQYF. CDR3 sequence (DNA): TGTGCCAGCAGGGCCCGACTAGCGGGAGGCAAAAACATTCAGTACTTC. This sequence joins TRBV2 and TRBJ2-4; TRBD2 aligns across 13 bases. Losses at the gene ends were 6 bases for V and 3 bases for J; bases not matched to a gene: 5. From germline, CDR1 is SNHLY and CDR2 FYNNEI. The CDR3 length is 16 residues.